This T cell receptor beta chain was retrieved from a study of vaccination effects on CD4 cells after COVID-19. Prior to sequencing, the ViraFEST assay stimulated PBMC with viral peptide pools, which expanded the antigen-specific CD4+ T cells. Researchers isolated CD4+ T cells once approximately ten days of culture had elapsed. Vaccinated recipients, who were negative for nucleocapsid antibodies, had no history of SARS-CoV-2 infection. Cultures received IL-2 medium that replaced half the medium on days 3 and 7. Clones were read by immunoSEQ multiplex PCR, and TCRdb kept only the in-frame ones, dropping some. The sample lists under 30,000 clones, roughly 70% seen once, with 22% in the top ten. Study-wide results and caveats: Convalescent patients numbered few in the study; early post-infection timepoints were missing entirely. From healthy vaccinees, only 1 of 255 vaccine-induced clones also reacted to common cold coronaviruses.

V was cut by 5 bases and J by 5 bases, with 10 bases left in between. This CDR3 is 12 amino acids long. CDR1 is MNHEY and CDR2 is SMNVEV in the germline V gene (reference sequence). Comment on this clone: The target antigen is unknown.

The receptor was derived from a human donor who received a COVID-19 vaccine. This rearrangement joins TRBV27 to TRBJ2-7; the D gene is possibly TRBD2 (6 bases). Sample: CD4+ T cells from PBMCs cultured with HCoV-NL63 spike peptides, taken before COVID-19 vaccination. The CDR3 loop reads CASSPASDEQYF. The DNA of the CDR3 is TGTGCCAGCAGTCCGGCTAGCGACGAGCAGTACTTC.